The 8 T cell receptor beta chains reported below all come from one sample, sequenced in a study of shared clonotypes between healthy human individuals. Using immunoSEQ multiplex PCR, the repertoire was profiled, and TCRdb retains in-frame clones only, with some absent. The sample lists approximately 840,000 clones, 96% seen once, with under 0.3% in the top ten. CD45RO-negative CD8 cells positively selected for CCR7 made up the naive population, which excluded terminally differentiated effector memory CD45RA+ cells. Specimen: naive CD8+ T cells sorted from blood. These receptors were obtained from a man aged 25-45 years in good health.

V gene TRBV13 combines with J gene TRBJ1-1; D remains unclear. Germline CDR1 reads PRHDT; CDR2 reads FYEKMQ (reference sequence). The CDR3 runs to 15 residues. Trimming pared 2 bases from V and 3 bases from J, leaving 13 bases between. The CDR3 sequence: CASSLIDGQDTEAFF. CDR3 coding DNA: TGTGCCAGCAGCTTAATAGACGGCCAGGACACTGAAGCTTTCTTT.

The chain's CDR3 is CSVEARDRGGNTIYF. CDR3 in DNA: TGCAGCGTTGAAGCCCGGGACAGGGGAGGAAACACCATATATTTT. This chain joins TRBV29-1 and TRBJ1-3; 10 bases match TRBD1. V gave up 1 base and J gave up 4 bases; unmatched junction bases: 4. Germline V gene sequence: CDR1 SQVTM, CDR2 ANQGSEA. The CDR3 totals 15 residues.

Remarks on this clone: The same CDR3 arises from other DNA sequences in this sample as well. This chain joins TRBV7-9 and TRBJ2-2; D is undetermined. The germline V and J ends were trimmed by 3 bases and 1 base, with 3 bases remaining between them. The CDR3 has 13 residues. The germline V gene has CDR1 SEHNR and CDR2 FQNEAQ (reference sequence). The CDR3 is CASSLENTGELFF. In DNA, the CDR3 is TGTGCCAGCAGCTTGGAGAACACCGGGGAGCTGTTTTTT.

V gene TRBV18 combines with J gene TRBJ2-3, with 14 bases fitting TRBD2. The CDR3 extends over 18 amino acids. V gave up 4 bases and J gave up 5 bases; unmatched junction bases: 11. Germline V CDR1 and CDR2: KGHSH, LQKENI. In DNA form, the CDR3 reads TGTGCCAGCTCACTGGCCGGGACTAGCGGGAGCTGGATAGATACGCAGTATTTT. Translating gives CASSLAGTSGSWIDTQYF.

Only one count was recorded for this clone. This chain's CDR3 is CASSEGTANYGYTF. As DNA, the CDR3 is TGCGCCAGCAGCGAAGGGACAGCTAACTATGGCTACACCTTC. This chain links TRBV5-1 with TRBJ1-2, with 7 bases lining up with TRBD1. The CDR3 runs to 14 residues. V lost 4 bases and J lost 0; bases outside the gene matches: 3. In germline, CDR1 is SGHRS, CDR2 YFSETQ.

V usage is TRBV4-2 and J usage is TRBJ2-7; the match to TRBD2 covers 14 bases. Losses at the gene ends were 4 bases for V and 7 bases for J; bases not matched to a gene: 9. The length of the CDR3 is 16 residues. From germline, CDR1 is LGHNA and CDR2 YNFKEQ. The CDR3 reads CASSRYGTSGSYEQYF. Here the CDR3 DNA reads TGTGCCAGCAGCCGGTACGGGACTAGCGGGAGTTATGAGCAGTACTTC.

The chain recombines TRBV5-1 with TRBJ2-5; TRBD1 is a possible D gene (5 bases). V lost 0 bases, J lost 5 bases, and 14 bases lay in between. This CDR3 spans 15 amino acids. CDR1 is SGHRS and CDR2 is YFSETQ in the germline V gene. DNA of the CDR3: TGCGCCAGCAGCTTGGTCCCCAGGGAAGGCGAGACCCAGTACTTC. Translated, it gives CASSLVPREGETQYF.

The count of this clone is one. The V and J genes are TRBV27 and TRBJ2-7; tentatively, D is TRBD2 (6 bases). Germline CDR1 reads MNHEY; CDR2 reads SMNVEV (reference sequence). The CDR3 has 14 amino acids. V was clipped by 3 bases and J by 4 bases, with 13 bases between them. CDR3 nucleotides: TGTGCCAGCAGTTTTTCCGGGAGTAATTACGAGCAGTACTTC. As protein: CASSFSGSNYEQYF.